This T cell receptor beta chain is drawn from a study of blood T cell repertoires in COVID-19. On the study more broadly: The United States, Italy and Spain provided the acute and convalescent COVID-19 samples. PBMCs, B-cell-depleted T cells, or T cells provided the cDNA or gDNA that made up the material.

Under the authors' procedure: Reference gene primer amplification gave nucleated cell count estimates. The repertoire was sequenced with immunoSEQ multiplex PCR; TCRdb's copy has only in-frame clones and lacks some. The V and J calls and the clone size are those of that table, but D and trimming were determined from the DNA. The profile shows approximately 170,000 clones, about 86% of them singletons. Germline V gene lookup returns CDR1 SGHDT and CDR2 YYEEEE. The J segment lost 7 bases and the V segment lost 3 bases, leaving 13 bases of the junction unmatched. The CDR3 extends over 17 amino acids. The sequence derives from a middle-aged man with active or convalescent COVID-19. This chain connects TRBV5-6 to TRBJ2-2; 9 nucleotides align to TRBD2. The sequencing sample was made of peripheral blood. The CDR3 here is CASSYAGTSLGFGELFF. The CDR3 DNA is TGTGCCAGCAGCTACGCCGGGACTAGCTTGGGTTTCGGGGAGCTGTTTTTT.